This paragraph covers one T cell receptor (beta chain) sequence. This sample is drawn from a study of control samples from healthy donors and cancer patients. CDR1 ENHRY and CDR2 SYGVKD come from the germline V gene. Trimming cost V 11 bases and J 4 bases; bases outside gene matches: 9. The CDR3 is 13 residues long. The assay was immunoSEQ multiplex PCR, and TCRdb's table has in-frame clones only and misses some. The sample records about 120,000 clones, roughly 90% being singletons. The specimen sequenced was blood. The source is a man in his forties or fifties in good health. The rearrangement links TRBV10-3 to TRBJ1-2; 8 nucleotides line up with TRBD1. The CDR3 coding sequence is TGTGCCCTCTCAGGACAGGGTGGCTATGGCTACACCTTC. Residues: CALSGQGGYGYTF.